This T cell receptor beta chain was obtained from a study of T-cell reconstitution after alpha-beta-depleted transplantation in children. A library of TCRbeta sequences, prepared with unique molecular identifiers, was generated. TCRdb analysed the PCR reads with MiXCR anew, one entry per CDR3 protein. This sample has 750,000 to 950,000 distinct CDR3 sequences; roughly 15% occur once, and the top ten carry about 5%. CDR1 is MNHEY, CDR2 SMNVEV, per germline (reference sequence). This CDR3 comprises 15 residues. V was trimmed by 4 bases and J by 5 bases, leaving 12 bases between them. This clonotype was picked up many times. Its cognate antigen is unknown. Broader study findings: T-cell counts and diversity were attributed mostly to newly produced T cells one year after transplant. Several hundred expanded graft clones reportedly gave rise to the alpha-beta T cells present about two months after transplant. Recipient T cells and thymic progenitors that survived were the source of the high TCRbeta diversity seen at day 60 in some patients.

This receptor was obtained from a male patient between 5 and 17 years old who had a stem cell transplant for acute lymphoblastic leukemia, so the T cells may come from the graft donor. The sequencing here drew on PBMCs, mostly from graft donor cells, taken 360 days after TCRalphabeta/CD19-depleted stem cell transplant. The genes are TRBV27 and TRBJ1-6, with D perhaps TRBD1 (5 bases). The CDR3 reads CASSSRVPNNSPLHF. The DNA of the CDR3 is TGTGCCAGCAGTTCCAGGGTCCCTAATAATTCACCCCTCCACTTT.